The sequence of this TCR beta chain was determined in a study of blood T cells in healthy people across ages (dated by TCRdb to about 2015). For context, the study as a whole: Template switching captured roughly one uniquely barcoded TCR beta cDNA molecule per two T cells in model experiments. The study measured age-related changes in TCR beta repertoire diversity using deep sequencing normalized with unique cDNA molecular identifiers. The donors were split into four age groups: young (average approximately 16 years), middle-aged (about 40), aged (more than 60) and long-lived (roughly 77). The study analyzed two additional independent replicas of 1 million unique cDNA reads from the same blood draw for two donors, one aged 18 to 30 and one aged 80 or older.

Results and caveats for the whole study, not just this receptor: The CMV infection status of donors was not known, potentially confounding age-related changes in expanded clonotypes. The percentage of naive T cells measured by flow cytometry correlated strongly with observed TCR beta diversity. Estimates of total diversity from one million sequenced T cells were regarded as lower bounds and underestimates. Observed TCR beta diversity per million T cells fell roughly linearly with age, and a significant reduction was already apparent by age approximately 40. Compared with the aged group, more naive CD4+ T cells, fewer expanded clones and increased TCR diversity were shown by the long-lived group, suggesting age selection. Bulk unsorted PBMC profiling prevented conclusive comparison of naive and antigen-experienced compartments.

Library preparation was by 5' RACE. The sequencer was an Illumina HiSeq 2500. A second roughly 6 to 11 cycle PCR used a sample-barcoded 5' primer and a J-beta primer mix. Each TCR beta cDNA molecule received a unique molecular identifier from a template-switch 5' adaptor carrying 12 random nucleotides. Each sample yielded at least 2.5 million CDR3-containing paired-end reads. The Mint cDNA synthesis kit, primed by a TRBC-specific oligonucleotide, was used to synthesize first-strand cDNA from all RNA. After uracil-DNA glycosylase treatment, a first 18-cycle PCR used universal primers M1SS and BC2_uni_R on all cDNA. Concerning the study's data processing: For normalization, 1 million high-quality reads, each with a distinct molecular identifier, were randomly selected from each sample. Instead of being binned into consensus sequences, reads with shared molecular identifiers were discarded. MiTCR, set to a Q25 quality threshold and the strictest error-elimination algorithm, was used for CDR3 identification, clonotype clustering and error correction. A nonparametric unseen species model using Euler transformation provided a lower-bound estimate of total TCR beta diversity. Clones were called with MiXCR by TCRdb after fastp trimmed the public reads at Q25, and only in-frame beta chains were retained. Duplicate CDR3 protein sequences are folded into a single record with the most common DNA and genes. These V and J calls derive from TCRdb rather than the authors' analysis. For this sample there are 550,000 to 650,000 distinct CDR3 sequences; around 27% appear just once. Together, the top ten hold under 4.5% of the sample.

A remark on this clonotype: No cognate antigen has been identified for it. Within one base of it there is no much larger clone, and no base qualities were kept.

CDR1 and CDR2 were assigned from the germline V gene as MNHEY and SVGAGI. V loses 4 bases, J loses 0 bases, and the germline ends lie 7 bases apart. The CDR3 spans 14 residues, from the cysteine through the phenylalanine. CDR3 DNA only is kept here, 42 bases in frame from base 1. The roughly 39 donors, aged roughly 6 to 95 years, were systemically healthy Caucasian individuals from Russia. Each donor gave about 11 milliliters of peripheral blood, drawn into EDTA-treated Vacutainer tubes. Ficoll-Paque density-gradient centrifugation was used to isolate PBMCs, with at least 7 million per sample. Trizol reagent was used to extract total RNA from the PBMCs, yielding at least 5.5 micrograms per sample. For every donor, an aliquot of PBMCs went through flow cytometry to measure the percentages of naive CD45RAhigh/CD27high T cells. The same data also went into a second study, on T cells of mothers and their children. The second publication reports: Donors were nine systemically healthy Caucasian individuals: three mothers and their six children. cDNA synthesis consumed the entire amount of extracted RNA, loaded at about 1.5 ug RNA in each 15 ul reaction. In the second PCR, the M1S primer added sample barcodes and 2-4 random nucleotides. Each mother yielded over 9 million TCR beta CDR3 reads and each child 3 million to 3.5 million reads. Thymic selection shapes the output of TCR recombination in a similar way in related and unrelated pairs, and inherited differences have a minor effect. Normalized repertoire overlap was always slightly but never significantly higher in related than unrelated mother-child pairs. No persistent microchimeric T cell clones were detected, at a sensitivity of approximately 100 clones per million clonotypes. The study used deep NGS to compare TCR beta repertoires of mothers and children, seeking features distinguishing related mother-child pairs from unrelated individuals. Mothers averaged approximately 40 +/- 4 years of age and children averaged 11 +/- 4 years. After adapters were ligated using NEBNext reagents, the libraries underwent 100+100 nt paired-end sequencing on an Illumina HiSeq 2000. To prevent cross-contamination, the mother and child libraries were prepared a month apart and were sequenced in separate runs. For each donor, somewhere between about 450,000 and 2,000,000 distinct TCR beta clonotypes were identified. Naive TCR beta clonotypes were estimated from low-frequency clonotypes matched to each donor's FACS-determined naive share, without sorting.

The V and J segments used are TRBV6-5 and TRBJ2-4; the D gene cannot be named for sure. The source material was blood. The TCR originated in a boy aged 2-9 years in good health. For the CDR3, the sequence is CASSSQIAKNIQYF. DNA sequence: TGTGCCAGCAGTTCCCAAATAGCCAAAAACATTCAGTACTTC.